Following are 5 T cell receptor beta chains from one sample sequenced in a study of cytomegalovirus exposure and HLA in healthy donors. The PCR used 60 Vbeta and 13 Jbeta primers. TCRdb keeps only in-frame clones here, not all; method: immunoSEQ multiplex PCR. The sample contains fewer than 200,000 clones, 70% to 85% of which appear only once. The sample comprised PBMCs. The receptors were gathered from a human donor in good health.

The sample holds a few counts of this clone. V and J are TRBV11-2 and TRBJ2-2, with TRBD1 matching over 10 bases. Per the germline V gene, CDR1 is SGHAT and CDR2 is FQNNGV. The CDR3 loop spans 15 amino acids. J lost 6 bases, V lost 6 bases, and 7 bases had no gene match. The CDR3 reads CASRRPGQGSGELFF. The CDR3, as DNA: TGTGCCAGCAGACGGCCGGGACAGGGGTCCGGGGAGCTGTTTTTT.

This rearrangement joins TRBV19 to TRBJ1-1, with D hard to call. Germline CDR1 LNHDA, CDR2 SQIVND (reference sequence). This CDR3 region has 17 residues. Trimming took 10 bases from V and 0 from J, leaving 24 bases between them. The CDR3: CATTRNRETNMNTEAFF. CDR3 nucleotides: TGTGCCACCACTAGGAACCGGGAGACAAACATGAACACTGAAGCTTTCTTT.

CDR3 coding DNA: TGTGCCAGCAGTGAACAGGGTTCTGGAAACACCATATATTTT. Its protein is CASSEQGSGNTIYF. The V call is TRBV6-1, the J call TRBJ1-3; maybe TRBD1 (5 bases). Trimming took off 2 bases at V and 1 base at J, with 6 bases between the two ends. The CDR3 spans 14 residues. CDR1 MNHNS and CDR2 SASEGT come from the germline V gene.

The CDR3 region has the DNA TGTGCCAGCTCACCCGAGCGACAGAGGTACGAGCAGTACTTC. Translated, it gives CASSPERQRYEQYF. The V call is TRBV18, the J call TRBJ2-7; perhaps TRBD1 as D (5 bases). The CDR3 loop spans 14 amino acids. The V end lost 3 bases, the J end lost 4 bases, and 13 bases lay between the germline ends. Germline V gives CDR1 KGHSH, CDR2 LQKENI. Together with reference TRBV18 and TRBJ2-7, the CDR3 gives the full variable domain: NAGVMQNPRHLVRRRGQEARLRCSPMKGHSHVYWYRQLPEEGLKFMVYLQKENIIDESGMPKERFSAEFPKEGPSILRIQQVVRGDSAAYFCASSPERQRYEQYFGPGTRLTVT.

The chain carries TRBV5-4 and TRBJ2-7; the match to TRBD1 covers 7 bases. The CDR3 sequence is 15 residues long. With V trimmed by 0 bases and J by 0 bases, 3 bases remained unmatched. Per germline, CDR1 SGHNT and CDR2 YYREEE (reference sequence). The CDR3 bases are TGTGCCAGCAGCTTGGAACAGGGGAGCTCCTACGAGCAGTACTTC. It specifies CASSLEQGSSYEQYF. The variable domain in full, with the rest retrieved from reference TRBV5-4 and TRBJ2-7, is ETGVTQSPTHLIKTRGQQVTLRCSSQSGHNTVSWYQQALGQGPQFIFQYYREEENGRGNFPPRFSGLQFPNYSSELNVNALELDDSALYLCASSLEQGSSYEQYFGPGTRLTVT.